The rows below give T cell receptor beta chains drawn from one sample of a study of shared clonotypes between healthy human individuals. Libraries were prepared by immunoSEQ multiplex PCR; TCRdb keeps only in-frame clonotypes and omits some of them. The table has millions of clones, 85% to 95% seen once. Specimen: naive CD4+ T cells sorted from blood. Receptors were obtained from a man between 18 and 35 years old in good health. CDR3s include the opening cysteine and the closing phenylalanine or tryptophan. A D gene is named only where the DNA matches it firmly. Clone sizes are given selectively: once, few, many, or a class where the clone is expanded.

abundance,j_gene,v_gene,d_gene,CDR3nt,CDR3aa
NA,TRBJ2-7,TRBV25-1,TRBD1,TGTGCCAGCAGTGATCCTAGGACAGGGGGCTCCTACGAGCAGTACTTC,CASSDPRTGGSYEQYF
once,TRBJ2-5,TRBV18,NA,TGTGCCAGCTCACCACTAAGGGGAGGAGAGACCCAGTACTTC,CASSPLRGGETQYF
NA,TRBJ2-7,TRBV19,TRBD1,TGTGCCAGCTCCTTGAGACAGGGTCTCTACGAGCAGTACTTC,CASSLRQGLYEQYF
NA,TRBJ1-5,TRBV19,TRBD1,TGTGCCAGTAGTGACCGGACAGGGCCAAATCAGCCCCAGCATTTT,CASSDRTGPNQPQHF
NA,TRBJ1-1,TRBV29-1,NA,TGCAGCGTTGAGGGGGATACTGAAGCTTTCTTT,CSVEGDTEAFF
NA,TRBJ2-5,TRBV4-1,NA,TGCGCCAGCAGCCAAGGGCAGCAAGAGACCCAGTACTTC,CASSQGQQETQYF
NA,TRBJ1-5,TRBV10-3,TRBD1,TGTGCCATCAGTGAAGGGGGCGTCAATCAGCCCCAGCATTTT,CAISEGGVNQPQHF
NA,TRBJ2-2,TRBV2,NA,TGTGCCAGTAAAGGGCCTAGTCGGAACACCGGGGAGCTGTTTTTT,CASKGPSRNTGELFF
NA,TRBJ2-3,TRBV10-1,NA,TGCGCCAGCAGTGAGGCGGGTTTAGTCACAGATACGCAGTATTTT,CASSEAGLVTDTQYF
NA,TRBJ2-1,TRBV12-5,NA,TGTGCTAGTGGTTTGGTCCCCAAGGCGGGCCCTTACAATGAGCAGTTCTTC,CASGLVPKAGPYNEQFF
NA,TRBJ1-6,TRBV19,TRBD1,TGTGCCAGTAGTACCCTACAGGGGGCGAACTCACCCCTCCACTTT,CASSTLQGANSPLHF
few,TRBJ2-1,TRBV5-4,NA,TGTGCCAGCAGTTCGACGTGGGACAATGAGCAGTTCTTC,CASSSTWDNEQFF
NA,TRBJ2-5,TRBV5-4,TRBD1,TGTGCCAGCAGCTTGGAACAGGGGATGACCCAGTACTTC,CASSLEQGMTQYF
NA,TRBJ1-1,TRBV5-1,TRBD1,TGCGCCAGCAGCATTGGACAGGGGGCTGAAGCTTTCTTT,CASSIGQGAEAFF
NA,TRBJ1-6,TRBV5-4,NA,TGTGCCAGCAGCTTGGGACGCTCCTATAATTCACCCCTCCACTTT,CASSLGRSYNSPLHF
NA,TRBJ1-1,TRBV15,NA,TGTGCCACCAGCAGAGATGTTCCGGGCTTCACTGAAGCTTTCTTT,CATSRDVPGFTEAFF
NA,TRBJ1-1,TRBV28,NA,TGTGCCAGCAGTCCCCCAGGGAAAACTGAAGCTTTCTTT,CASSPPGKTEAFF
NA,TRBJ2-2,TRBV7-7,NA,TGTGCTAGCAGCCCGGGGTCAAACACCGGGGAGCTGTTTTTT,CASSPGSNTGELFF
once,TRBJ2-7,TRBV5-1,TRBD2,TGCGCCAGCAGCTTGGCCATCACTAGCGGGGGGCCTAGCTCCTACGAGCAGTACTTC,CASSLAITSGGPSSYEQYF
NA,TRBJ2-5,TRBV11-3,TRBD2,TGTGCCAGCAGCATACCGGGGCGCGGGAGAGGAGAGACCCAGTACTTC,CASSIPGRGRGETQYF
NA,TRBJ2-7,TRBV10-2,TRBD2,TGCGCCAGCAGCGCCGGGACTAGCGGGAGGGAAGACGAGCAGTACTTC,CASSAGTSGREDEQYF
once,TRBJ2-7,TRBV5-1,NA,TGCGCCAGCAGCTTGGAGGGGTTTGGCCCCTACGAGCAGTACTTC,CASSLEGFGPYEQYF
NA,TRBJ2-1,TRBV18,TRBD1,TGTGCCGGGATGGACAGGGTCAACAATGAGCAGTTCTTC,CAGMDRVNNEQFF
NA,TRBJ2-7,TRBV6-5,NA,TGTGCCAGCAGTAACTCACAGGGTGGTCCCTACGAGCAGTACTTC,CASSNSQGGPYEQYF
NA,TRBJ1-6,TRBV6-6,TRBD1,TGTGCCAGCAGTTACTTAGCAGGGGGGGGGAATTCACCCCTCCACTTT,CASSYLAGGGNSPLHF
few,TRBJ2-7,TRBV19,TRBD1,TGTGCCAGTAGTATGGGACAGGGGGCCTACGAGCAGTACTTC,CASSMGQGAYEQYF
NA,TRBJ1-4,TRBV5-1,NA,TGCGCCAGCAGCTTGGGACAGGTTAATGAAAAACTGTTTTTT,CASSLGQVNEKLFF
NA,TRBJ1-2,TRBV5-1,NA,TGCGCCAGCAGCTTGGTGTCCAGGGCGGGCTATGGCTACACCTTC,CASSLVSRAGYGYTF
NA,TRBJ1-1,TRBV14,NA,TGTGCCAGCAGCCAAGATCTCAGCGGGGCAGCACTGAACACTGAAGCTTTCTTT,CASSQDLSGAALNTEAFF
NA,TRBJ2-7,TRBV10-3,TRBD1,TGTGCCATCAGTGAGTCGATTAGCGGGACAGGGGGCTACGAGCAGTACTTC,CAISESISGTGGYEQYF
NA,TRBJ2-5,TRBV5-1,TRBD1,TGCGCCAGCAGCTTGGGGACAGGGACACAAGAGACCCAGTACTTC,CASSLGTGTQETQYF
NA,TRBJ1-1,TRBV10-3,TRBD1,TGTGCCATCAGGGGGACAGACCTGAACACTGAAGCTTTCTTT,CAIRGTDLNTEAFF
NA,TRBJ1-6,TRBV6-5,NA,TGTGCCAGCAGGGGCAGGGAAAATTCACCCCTCCACTTT,CASRGRENSPLHF
NA,TRBJ2-7,TRBV29-1,NA,TGCAGCGTTGTGCTAAGGGGTAGGACCTACGAGCAGTACTTC,CSVVLRGRTYEQYF